The 20 T cell receptor beta chains in this list originate from one sample, sequenced in a study of CD8+CD57+ T cells in acquired aplastic anemia. The TCR beta profiling, which covered VDJ combination and CDR3 sequence, was carried out using genomic DNA as the template. TCRdb re-called the reads with MiXCR, one entry per CDR3 protein. The sample has more than 250,000 distinct CDR3 sequences; around 60% are singletons. Material: sorted CD4+, CD8+, or CD8+CD57+ T cells (not recorded which) from PBMCs. The receptors come from a human donor with severe aplastic anemia or a healthy control (not recorded which).

This rearrangement joins TRBV19 to TRBJ2-7; 8 bases align to TRBD1. The germline V gene encodes CDR1 LNHDA and CDR2 SQIVND (reference sequence). J was trimmed by 3 bases and V by 1 base; bases with no gene match: 2. The CDR3 loop spans 14 amino acids. This CDR3 is CASSIGTGNYEQYF. CDR3 bases: TGTGCCAGTAGTATAGGGACAGGGAACTACGAGCAGTACTTC.

This clonotype has more than one count but fewer than ten. This chain links TRBV10-3 with TRBJ2-3; D might be TRBD2 (5 bases). There are 13 residues in the CDR3. Trimming took 4 bases from V and 6 from J, leaving 11 bases between them. Per the germline V gene, CDR1 is ENHRY and CDR2 is SYGVKD. The CDR3 here is CAISGRTLDTQYF. The CDR3 bases are TGTGCCATCAGTGGAAGGACTTTGGATACGCAGTATTTT.

This clonotype was seen at least ten times. This chain connects TRBV19 to TRBJ2-7, with D possibly matching TRBD2 (5 bases). CDR3 size: 14 residues. The germline V gene encodes CDR1 LNHDA and CDR2 SQIVND (reference sequence). Deletions cut 3 bases from V and 3 bases from J, with 12 bases between. CDR3: CASSMREVGYEQYF. Here the CDR3 DNA reads TGTGCCAGTAGTATGAGGGAAGTGGGCTACGAGCAGTACTTC.

This clonotype occurred once. The rearrangement joins TRBV19 to TRBJ1-6, with D perhaps matching TRBD1 (5 bases). Germline V gene data show CDR1 as LNHDA and CDR2 as SQIVND (reference sequence). Trimming stripped 6 bases from V and 6 bases from J, with 15 bases between. The CDR3 is 15 residues long. For the CDR3, the DNA is TGTGCCAGTAGCAAAACTTCAGGGACTAATTCACCCCTCCACTTT. Translated, it gives CASSKTSGTNSPLHF.

This clonotype was observed at least ten times. The chain couples TRBV14 to TRBJ1-1; D is undetermined. Germline assignment: CDR1 SGHDN and CDR2 FVKESK. This CDR3 comprises 16 residues. Trimming stripped 0 bases from V and 0 bases from J, with 11 bases between. CDR3 coding DNA: TGTGCCAGCAGCCAAGAATTAGGGCATTTGAACACTGAAGCTTTCTTT. Its translation is CASSQELGHLNTEAFF.

In DNA, the CDR3 is TGCAGCGTTGATCCCGCTGGGGCCAACGTCCTGACTTTC. As protein: CSVDPAGANVLTF. The gene calls are TRBV29-1 and TRBJ2-6; D is ambiguous. The CDR3 contains 13 residues. Germline CDR1 reads SQVTM; CDR2 reads ANQGSEA. V shed 3 bases and J shed 2 bases, with 5 bases lying between them.

The chain has TRBV19 and TRBJ1-4, with no clear D. Looked up from germline, CDR1 is LNHDA and CDR2 is SQIVND (reference sequence). The V end lost 5 bases, the J end lost 4 bases, and 14 bases lay between the germline ends. This CDR3 region has 15 residues. The CDR3: CASSGEAAFNEKLFF. The DNA of the CDR3 is TGTGCCAGTAGTGGCGAGGCGGCGTTTAATGAAAAACTGTTTTTT.

CDR3 DNA: TGCAGTGCTAGAGATCGGTGGGTTCGAGAGACCCAGTACTTC. It encodes CSARDRWVRETQYF. The chain links TRBV20-1 to TRBJ2-5; D is unresolved. CDR1 DFQATT and CDR2 SNEGSKA come from the germline V gene (reference sequence). Trimming shortened V by 0 bases and J by 4 bases, and 12 bases separated the two germline ends. This CDR3 is 14 amino acids long.

The sample holds a few counts of this clonotype. V usage is TRBV29-1 and J usage is TRBJ2-5, with D perhaps matching TRBD2 (6 bases). Germline V gene data show CDR1 as SQVTM and CDR2 as ANQGSEA. The CDR3 is made up of 16 amino acids. The V end was cut by 3 bases, the J end by 4 bases, with 21 bases between. The CDR3 is CSVESLPGRRGETQYF. DNA of the CDR3: TGCAGCGTTGAGTCCCTTCCGGGACGGAGGGGAGAGACCCAGTACTTC.

This clonotype was counted a single time. The CDR3 DNA sequence: TGTGCCAGCAGTGTTGGGCTCAATCAGCCCCAGCATTTT. The encoded protein is CASSVGLNQPQHF. This rearrangement joins TRBV2 to TRBJ1-5; D is undetermined. The CDR3 runs to 13 residues. Germline lookup yields CDR1 SNHLY and CDR2 FYNNEI. V was pared by 4 bases and J by 3 bases, with 7 bases between.

This clonotype occurred many times. The V and J genes are TRBV12-3 or TRBV12-4 and TRBJ1-1, with D perhaps TRBD1 (5 bases). V shed 5 bases and J shed 8 bases, with 21 bases lying between them. The length of the CDR3 is 15 residues. CDR3 DNA sequence: TGTGCCAGCAGTCCACAGTGGGGCGCGGGGTCCGAAGCTTTCTTT. Translation: CASSPQWGAGSEAFF.

This clonotype appeared many times. The V call is TRBV3-1, the J call TRBJ1-6; 8 bases align to TRBD1. The length of the CDR3 is 17 residues. The V and J ends lost 1 base and 9 bases, in that order; junction bases with no gene match: 11. Per germline, CDR1 LGHDT and CDR2 YNNKEL (reference sequence). The CDR3 is CASSQAVTGVGSSPLHF. The CDR3 nucleotides are TGTGCCAGCAGCCAAGCTGTGACAGGGGTTGGTAGTTCACCCCTCCACTTT.

The chain links TRBV2 to TRBJ2-5; possibly TRBD1 for D (6 bases). There are 14 residues in the CDR3. Germline CDR1 and CDR2: SNHLY and FYNNEI. Trimming removed 6 bases at V and 2 bases at J, with 13 bases between. The CDR3 loop reads CASRYRDGQETQYF. Here the CDR3 DNA reads TGTGCCAGCAGGTACAGGGATGGGCAAGAGACCCAGTACTTC.

This clonotype occurred many times. The J gene is TRBJ1-5, the V gene TRBV6-5; D may be TRBD1 (5 bases). Trimming took 6 bases from V and 1 from J, leaving 13 bases between them. Germline-derived CDR1 and CDR2 are MNHEY and SVGAGI. The length of the CDR3 is 15 residues. CDR3 in DNA: TGTGCCAGCAGACCCACGGGGGGGAGCAATCAGCCCCAGCATTTT. This sequence encodes CASRPTGGSNQPQHF.

To note about this clonotype: The junction departs from the called germline gene at one end, perhaps through a read error. V gene TRBV7-6 combines with J gene TRBJ2-1, with 13 bases fitting TRBD2. The CDR3 is made up of 17 amino acids. Germline V gene sequence: CDR1 SGHVS, CDR2 FNYEAQ. The CDR3 loop is CASSHGLAGASYNEQFF. CDR3 nucleotide sequence: TGCGCCAGCAGCCACGGACTAGCGGGGGCCTCCTACAATGAGCAGTTCTTC.

The chain employs TRBV20-1 and TRBJ2-1; the D gene could be TRBD1 or TRBD2 (5 bases each). The V gene's germline CDR1 is DFQATT and CDR2 SNEGSKA (reference sequence). V was shortened by 6 bases and J by 4 bases, with 16 bases between the two germline ends. The CDR3 spans 14 residues. The CDR3 DNA reads as TGCAGTGCCTATCCGGGACGCTTGTACAATGAGCAGTTCTTC. Protein sequence: CSAYPGRLYNEQFF.

The chain has TRBV29-1 and TRBJ1-1, with TRBD1 as a possible D gene (6 bases). CDR3 length: 12 residues. CDR1 and CDR2 (germline): SQVTM, ANQGSEA. Deletions cut 3 bases from V and 7 bases from J, with 12 bases between. The DNA of the CDR3 is TGCAGCGTTGATCGGGGGGCGAGTGAAGCTTTCTTT. This sequence encodes CSVDRGASEAFF.

V gene TRBV4-3 combines with J gene TRBJ2-7; D is possibly TRBD2 (5 bases). Germline lookup yields CDR1 LGHNA and CDR2 YSLEER. This CDR3 has 14 residues. Between the trimmed V and J ends, which lost 1 base and 5 bases, there was a span of 12 bases. CDR3 protein: CASSQGTGKHEQYF. CDR3 sequence (DNA): TGCGCCAGCAGCCAAGGGACGGGGAAACACGAGCAGTACTTC.

Remarks on this clonotype: Given a much more abundant clone one base away, this may be a read error. V gene TRBV5-8 combines with J gene TRBJ2-3; possible D gene TRBD1, 5 bases. The V and J ends lost 1 base and 2 bases respectively, with 20 bases between them. The CDR3 extends over 18 amino acids. Germline CDR1 and CDR2: SGHTS and YDEGEE. This chain's CDR3 is CASSLLRQNSRYTDTQYF. Here the CDR3 DNA reads TGTGCCAGCAGCTTGTTACGACAGAATTCTCGTTACACAGATACGCAGTATTTT.

The chain couples TRBV20-1 to TRBJ2-7; possible D gene TRBD2, 7 bases. V was trimmed by 2 bases and J by 4 bases, leaving 18 bases between them. Germline lookup yields CDR1 DFQATT and CDR2 SNEGSKA (reference sequence). The CDR3 is 15 residues long. For the CDR3, the DNA is TGCAGTGCTAGAACCCCGAGCGGGACACCATACGAGCAGTACTTC. Translation: CSARTPSGTPYEQYF.